This TCR beta chain was identified in a study of cytomegalovirus exposure and HLA in healthy donors (dated by TCRdb to about 2017). About the full investigation: According to an earlier analysis of a few hundred of the donors, some 170 million T cells yielded roughly 100 million unique TCR beta sequences and around 300 Gb of sequence data. The number of donors typed differed by locus, with roughly 629-640 for A, B, C, DRB1 and DQB1, 522 for DQA1, about 610 for DPA1, and around 450 for DPB1. Along with the roughly 670-subject first cohort, a separate validation cohort of more than 90 different subjects was used. The genetic ancestry cluster associated with self-reported Caucasian donors included roughly four fifths of the 398 genotyped donors. A later analysis re-examined previously published TCR beta repertoires from several hundred donors and added high-resolution HLA genotyping to investigate patterns of TCR occurrence. The later analysis used no new phenotypic data to find candidate immune exposures, relying instead on TCR beta sequences and their occurrence across donors. Among almost 400 genotyped donors of the cohort, an average of approximately 240,000 unique TCR beta nucleotide sequences were sequenced per donor, roughly a sixth of them non-productive. Because of strong linkage in the cohort, four or five DR-DQ haplotypes were treated as single units for association and clustering. Donor age, sex, ethnicity and CMV serostatus were collected together with the repertoire data. HLA typing included class I and class II loci at four-digit resolution. The aim of the study was to test whether cataloging public T cell receptors could identify signatures of past pathogen exposure. A later genetic analysis used genome-wide SNP genotypes for 398 of the 666 donors, treating that subset as a discovery cohort. Every repertoire in the discovery cohort had been generated on one and the same sequencing platform. An early release covering roughly 640 HLA-typed donors comprised 250 to 350 gigabases of sequencing data and tens of millions of unique TCR sequences. The T cell repertoires of roughly 660 subjects were profiled by immunosequencing and related to cytomegalovirus serostatus. In an earlier analysis of more than 550 of the donors, high-throughput TCR beta sequencing was used to judge whether each TCR beta V gene segment behaved as functional or pseudogenic. High-throughput TCR immunosequencing, statistical association of individual TCRs with disease status, and machine learning were combined to predict cytomegalovirus infection status. Findings and caveats that apply to the study as a whole: A further reported finding was that TCR beta sequences accurately predicted the HLA-A and HLA-B alleles for most subjects in the first cohort. In the study, around 160 TCR beta chains were listed as associated with cytomegalovirus. Because some donors lacked HLA typing at each locus, the association tests relied only on the typed subset. A later analysis found that most CMV-associated TCR beta chains appeared HLA-restricted, with HLA associations seemingly driven largely by CMV exposure. When HLA alleles, especially DR and DQ, strongly co-occurred, TCR associations were difficult to assign to individual alleles. It was suggested by the authors that the approach could potentially be generalized to other disease states and immunological phenotypes. According to a later analysis, TCR association rates differed among HLA loci, with DRB1 alleles showing the most associated TCRs and HLA-C alleles showing the fewest. Presence/absence analyses assumed roughly uniform sequencing depth across donors, an assumption that may not hold. The 87-base-pair reads could not distinguish some IMGT-functional V segments, including TRBV6-2 and TRBV6-3, so those segments were excluded. A cluster of highly shared sequence variants was judged likely to be a technical artifact of the sequencing pipeline. This cohort had only TCR beta chains sequenced, and the lack of alpha or paired-chain data limited which features could be detected. In a later genetic analysis, fewer N-insertions in productive TCRs were reported among donors in an Asian-associated ancestry cluster than the approximately 710-donor mean. Cytomegalovirus status was reported to be diagnosed by the classifier with high specificity and sensitivity in both the original and validation cohorts. Because counts were too low, around 17 rarely observed V segments, including chromosome 9 orphons, were left out of the earlier analysis of over 550 of the donors. CMV serostatus was the only immune exposure information available for the cohort. Compared with equally common non-associated chains, HLA-associated TCR beta chains in a later analysis were more clonally expanded and had lower generation probabilities. Several of the top co-occurrence clusters appeared to be linked to parvovirus B19, influenza, CMV and Epstein-Barr virus, according to a later analysis. In an earlier analysis of about 550 of the donors, most TCR beta V segments were observed in productive rearrangements about 87% or about 30% of the time, broadly matching IMGT annotations. A few of the identified cytomegalovirus-associated TCR beta chains were confirmed in vitro to be specific for cytomegalovirus antigens. Across donors, most TCR sequences were observed very rarely, whereas some public TCRs were present in many individuals. A later genetic analysis associated a missense DCLRE1C variant with V-gene and J-gene trimming of TCR beta chains, and an independent cohort replicated the association. Correlated functional status among segregating V segments might be attributable to linkage disequilibrium, but an unknown experimental factor could not be ruled out. Specific HLA alleles were associated with more than 15,000 TCR beta sequences at a false discovery rate of 0.05 in a later analysis.

On this clone itself: Its antigen target is currently unknown. No base quality values were provided; no much bigger clone lies one nucleotide off.

The method behind the library was the immunoSEQ multiplex PCR assay. The multiplex PCR relied on a mix of 60 forward primers for TCR Vbeta segments and 13 reverse primers for TCR Jbeta segments. Amplification of the CDR3 region of rearranged TCR beta genes was performed with a multiplex PCR assay on genomic DNA. On the Illumina HiSeq System, the amplified TCR beta libraries were sequenced as 87-base-pair reads. In the original analysis: A later analysis counted tens of millions of unique TCR beta chains across the 600 to 850 repertoires, and roughly 10 million of these chains were shared by at least two donors. Raw reads were error-corrected and collapsed into unique sequences with a nearest-neighbor algorithm that merged closely related sequences to remove PCR and sequencing errors. V, D and J gene segments were assigned by aligning CDR3 sequences to IMGT reference sequences. Each retained sequence needed at least a six-nucleotide match to both a V gene segment and a J gene segment. A rearrangement was called productive if the CDR3 had no stop codons and remained in frame with V and J, and every other rearrangement was called non-productive. Following IMGT convention, CDR3 was defined as the stretch from the second conserved V-encoded cysteine up to the conserved J-encoded phenylalanine. In an earlier analysis of some 550 of the donors, sequences lacking an unambiguous match to a single V gene segment were excluded. In an earlier analysis of 450 to 750 of the donors, a V segment was called functional when productive rearrangements were above 56.7%, and segregating when the standard deviation between donors exceeded 5%. A statistical classification framework was built for diagnosing cytomegalovirus status from the catalog of TCR beta chain sequences. A later analysis assigned V and J genes by comparing TCR nucleotide sequences with IMGT/GENE-DB human TR gene sequences. The TCRdist pipeline was used in a later analysis to assign CDR3 sequences and most-parsimonious VDJ recombination scenarios. In a later analysis, every TCR beta chain was defined by the combination of its CDR3 amino acid sequence and its V-gene family, and reads without a unique V-gene family were dropped. As a way to deal with suspected cross-contamination and a sequencing artifact, a later analysis dropped 640 or so nucleotide sequences that were highly shared and had low generation probability. In a later analysis, a clonal expansion index for each public chain was calculated from normalized within-repertoire ranks of inferred template counts. A later analysis computed generation probabilities with a VDJ recombination model fitted to out-of-frame rearrangements, and checked the results against IGoR. Hypergeometric tests were used in a later analysis to score TCR-TCR, TCR-HLA and TCR-CMV co-occurrence, with a repertoire-size bias correction applied to the TCR pairs. To estimate false discovery rates, a later analysis permuted the HLA or CMV assignments 20 times. A later analysis grouped co-occurring TCRs with DBSCAN, adding TCRdist sequence similarity when clustering within HLA-allele-positive subsets. Co-occurrence clustering excluded repertoires with fewer than 30,000 or more than 120,000 public chains, plus five with anomalous nucleotide sharing. TCRdb took over this immuneACCESS table, retaining in-frame rearrangements with V and J assigned. Such tables are incomplete; in checked studies, under half of the missing clones stem from an unresolved V gene, and the remainder is unexplained. V, J and clone size derive from that table, while D and trimming were established from the DNA sequence. In all, the sample holds roughly 200,000 clones, and roughly 74% of those were seen once. The leading ten clones occupy approximately 2.6% of the sample.

The cohort comprised around 690 healthy bone marrow donors. Cohort members were all nominally healthy when sampled, although unrecorded immune exposures were likely present. The donor was CMV seronegative and belonged to the group of approximately 320 seronegative cohort members. A peripheral blood sample was collected from each donor, and TCR beta sequencing was performed on peripheral blood mononuclear cells. The Qiagen DNeasy Blood Extraction Kit was used to extract genomic DNA from the blood cell samples. From the germline V gene, CDR1 is SGHRS and CDR2 is YFSETQ. The junction carries 19 bases between V and J, which are trimmed by 8 bases and 8 bases respectively. From its cysteine to its phenylalanine, the CDR3 spans 14 amino acids. The retained sequence is limited to the CDR3, 42 bases, with the frame set at the first base.

The sample taken for sequencing was PBMCs. The sequence was collected from a female donor in good health and CMV-seronegative. The V gene is TRBV5-1 and the J gene is TRBJ1-4; TRBD1 is a possible D gene, resting on 6 matching bases. The CDR3 region: CASGLGGRREKLFF. The DNA sequence reads TGCGCCAGTGGCTTGGGGGGGCGGCGAGAAAAACTGTTTTTT.